The 30 T cell receptor beta chains below come from one sample, sequenced in a study of T cell responses to AZD1222 COVID-19 vaccine. The repertoire was sequenced with immunoSEQ multiplex PCR; TCRdb's copy has only in-frame clones and lacks some. The data show 150,000 or so clones, 90% to 95% seen once. Sequencing used peripheral blood, obtained on day 0 of AZD1222 vaccination. These receptors all stem from an adult in good health.

The rearrangement links TRBV14 to TRBJ2-1; D is uncertain. Trimming took off 0 bases at V and 9 bases at J, with 12 bases between the two ends. The V gene's germline CDR1 is SGHDN and CDR2 FVKESK. The CDR3 spans 14 residues. The CDR3 spells CASSQDIGSREQFF. CDR3 in DNA: TGTGCCAGCAGCCAAGATATAGGCTCTCGTGAGCAGTTCTTC.

This chain joins TRBV12-5 and TRBJ1-5; no definite D call. The germline CDR1 and CDR2 sequences are LGHNT and FRNRAP. This CDR3 is built from 15 residues. The V and J ends lost 4 bases and 4 bases respectively, with 14 bases between them. The CDR3 loop reads CASGSDFGGNQPQHF. The CDR3 DNA reads as TGTGCTAGTGGTTCCGACTTCGGCGGGAATCAGCCCCAGCATTTT. Full variable domain (outside the CDR3, taken from reference TRBV12-5 and TRBJ1-5): DARVTQTPRHKVTEMGQEVTMRCQPILGHNTVFWYRQTMMQGLELLAYFRNRAPLDDSGMPKDRFSAEMPDATLATLKIQPSEPRDSAVYFCASGSDFGGNQPQHFGDGTRLSIL.

This chain connects TRBV19 to TRBJ1-1; D call uncertain. Germline CDR1 and CDR2: LNHDA and SQIVND (reference sequence). This CDR3 comprises 13 residues. V was trimmed by 5 bases and J by 3 bases, leaving 10 bases between them. The CDR3: CASSPSRDTEAFF. The DNA for the CDR3 is TGTGCCAGTAGTCCTAGTAGGGACACTGAAGCTTTCTTT.

The J gene is TRBJ1-1, the V gene TRBV5-1; 7 bases are a match to TRBD1. Per the germline V gene, CDR1 is SGHRS and CDR2 is YFSETQ. V lost 3 bases and J lost 5; bases outside the gene matches: 10. The CDR3 consists of 15 residues. Written as DNA, the CDR3 is TGCGCCAGCAGCTGGGACGGACAGGAGGGAACTGAAGCTTTCTTT. Protein product: CASSWDGQEGTEAFF.

A single count supports this clone. The chain links TRBV13 to TRBJ2-1, with D possibly being TRBD2 (5 bases). The CDR3 runs to 16 residues. CDR1 and CDR2 from the germline V gene are PRHDT and FYEKMQ (reference sequence). V was trimmed by 0 bases and J by 4 bases, leaving 13 bases between them. Here the CDR3 reads CASSLGRVHGYNEQFF. CDR3 DNA: TGTGCCAGCAGCTTAGGGAGGGTCCATGGGTACAATGAGCAGTTCTTC.

The chain uses TRBV5-1 and TRBJ2-3; 8 bases align to TRBD1. This CDR3 has 18 amino acids. Trimming took 0 bases from V and 3 from J; bases not matched to a gene: 12. Germline values: CDR1 SGHRS, CDR2 YFSETQ. The CDR3 region is CASSLGPATGTGTDTQYF. The CDR3 coding sequence is TGCGCCAGCAGCTTGGGCCCCGCCACCGGGACAGGAACAGATACGCAGTATTTT.

CDR3 DNA sequence: TGTGCCAGCACCAGAAGCCAGGGACTAGCGGGGTCCAATGAGCAGTTCTTC. This translates into CASTRSQGLAGSNEQFF. The chain is built from TRBV14 and TRBJ2-1, with TRBD2 matching 13 bases. V trimming: 7 bases; J trimming: 6 bases; junction bases outside the gene matches: 12. The CDR3 runs 17 residues. The V gene's germline CDR1 is SGHDN and CDR2 FVKESK.

This chain uses TRBV27 with TRBJ1-6; D may be TRBD1 (6 bases). Germline CDR1 MNHEY, CDR2 SMNVEV (reference sequence). Trimming stripped 8 bases from V and 7 bases from J, with 15 bases between. The CDR3 length is 14 residues. The CDR3 loop is CASGTTRGNSPLHF. The CDR3 bases are TGTGCCAGCGGAACCACAAGGGGGAATTCACCCCTCCACTTT.

The chain is built from TRBV24-1 and TRBJ1-5; 8 bases match TRBD1. CDR1 and CDR2 (germline): KGHDR, SFDVKD. The CDR3 runs 18 residues. After removal of 8 bases from V and 0 bases from J, the junction contained 14 bases not matched to a gene. The DNA for the CDR3 is TGTGCCACCAATCCCCTTAGGACAGGGAATTATAGCAATCAGCCCCAGCATTTT. As protein: CATNPLRTGNYSNQPQHF.

The chain uses TRBV27 and TRBJ1-6, with D unclear. Germline lookup yields CDR1 MNHEY and CDR2 SMNVEV (reference sequence). The CDR3 covers 14 residues. V was cut by 10 bases and J by 10 bases, with 20 bases left in between. CDR3 protein: CAKTDTVLYSPLHF. The CDR3, as DNA: TGTGCCAAGACCGACACGGTCTTGTACTCACCCCTCCACTTT.

V is TRBV6-5 and J is TRBJ1-1; D ambiguous. This CDR3 has 13 amino acids. Trimming left V 7 bases short and J 6 bases short, with 15 bases between. Germline-derived CDR1 and CDR2 are MNHEY and SVGAGI. The CDR3 DNA is TGTGCCAGCAACGACGGGCGGCAATCTGAAGCTTTCTTT. Protein: CASNDGRQSEAFF.

This chain uses TRBV18 with TRBJ2-7; no clear D gene. The germline V and J ends were trimmed by 2 bases and 5 bases, with 7 bases remaining between them. This CDR3 comprises 12 residues. Per germline, CDR1 KGHSH and CDR2 LQKENI. CDR3 in amino acids: CASSPMADEQYF. CDR3 nucleotide sequence: TGTGCCAGCTCACCAATGGCTGACGAGCAGTACTTC. The entire variable domain, with the rest obtained from reference TRBV18 and TRBJ2-7, is as follows: NAGVMQNPRHLVRRRGQEARLRCSPMKGHSHVYWYRQLPEEGLKFMVYLQKENIIDESGMPKERFSAEFPKEGPSILRIQQVVRGDSAAYFCASSPMADEQYFGPGTRLTVT.

J is TRBJ1-6 and V is TRBV15, with D tentatively TRBD1 (6 bases). This CDR3 is 15 amino acids long. The V end was cut by 3 bases, the J end by 10 bases, with 16 bases between. Germline CDR1 is LNHNV and CDR2 is YYDKDF (reference sequence). CDR3 coding DNA: TGTGCCACCAGCAGGGTCGGAAGGGGGGGCTCACCCCTCCACTTT. It is translated as CATSRVGRGGSPLHF.

The chain employs TRBV7-2 and TRBJ2-7; D not resolved. V dropped 3 bases and J dropped 6 bases, with 15 bases sitting between them. This CDR3 contains 14 residues. The V gene's germline CDR1 is SGHTA and CDR2 FQGNSA. The DNA for the CDR3 is TGTGCCAGCAGCTTGGTCGGGCGGCTGGGCGAGCAGTACTTC. Protein: CASSLVGRLGEQYF.

This clone was seen a single time. CDR3 sequence reads: CASSLVRQGTSSILGKLFF. CDR3 nucleotides: TGCGCCAGCAGCCTCGTCCGACAGGGAACTTCTTCGATTCTTGGAAAACTGTTTTTT. V gene TRBV4-3 combines with J gene TRBJ1-4, with 7 bases identical to TRBD1. V lost 4 bases to trimming and J lost 10 bases; unmatched junction nucleotides: 24. CDR3 length: 19 residues. Germline CDR1 is LGHNA and CDR2 is YSLEER.

The chain is built from TRBV7-3 and TRBJ2-5; no firm D call. Trimming removed 5 bases from V and 6 bases from J, with 13 bases in between. Germline values: CDR1 SGHTA, CDR2 FQGTGA. The CDR3 loop spans 13 amino acids. The DNA of the CDR3 is TGTGCCAGCAGCCCGACGAGTATAAAGACCCAGTACTTC. Its protein is CASSPTSIKTQYF.

The chain recombines TRBV6-2 or TRBV6-3 with TRBJ2-7, with D possibly being TRBD2 (6 bases). From germline, CDR1 is MNHEY and CDR2 SVGEGT. This CDR3 spans 15 amino acids. V was clipped by 2 bases and J by 6 bases, with 17 bases between them. The CDR3 bases are TGTGCCAGCAGTTACCTAGGTAGGGGAGCGGGCGAGCAGTACTTC. Encoded protein: CASSYLGRGAGEQYF.

The chain has TRBV12-3 or TRBV12-4 and TRBJ1-2; D gene unclear. Trimming removed 5 bases at V and 3 bases at J, with 10 bases between. This CDR3 is built from 13 residues. CDR3: CASSPDLYYGYTF. DNA of the CDR3: TGTGCCAGCAGTCCGGACCTCTACTATGGCTACACCTTC.

V gene TRBV11-3 combines with J gene TRBJ2-1; 9 bases align to TRBD2. The trim removed 1 base at V and 1 base at J, leaving 2 bases unmatched. CDR3 length: 16 residues. Germline loops: CDR1 SGHNT, CDR2 YENEEA. The DNA of the CDR3 is TGTGCCAGCAGCTTAGGCGGGGGGGATTCCTACAATGAGCAGTTCTTC. Translated: CASSLGGGDSYNEQFF.

The chain couples TRBV6-6 to TRBJ2-1; tentatively, D is TRBD2 (7 bases). The CDR3 is 15 residues long. Germline CDR1 reads MNHNY; CDR2 reads SVGAGI (reference sequence). Trimming shortened V by 6 bases and J by 5 bases, and 17 bases separated the two germline ends. The CDR3 DNA reads as TGTGCCAGCAGCCCTAGGGGGGGGACTAACAATGAGCAGTTCTTC. Amino acids: CASSPRGGTNNEQFF.

The chain has TRBV3-1 (or the pseudogene TRBV3-2) and TRBJ1-1; D is unclear. The germline CDR1 and CDR2 sequences are LGHDT and YNNKEL (reference sequence). Trimming left V 4 bases short and J 1 base short, with 16 bases between. This CDR3 is built from 16 residues. CDR3: CASSPPLTSRNTEAFF. In DNA, the CDR3 is TGTGCCAGCAGCCCCCCCCTGACAAGCCGGAACACTGAAGCTTTCTTT.

The rearrangement links TRBV18 to TRBJ2-7; D remains ambiguous. Germline assignment: CDR1 KGHSH and CDR2 LQKENI. Trimming took off 6 bases at V and 0 bases at J, with 12 bases between the two ends. The CDR3 covers 14 residues. The CDR3 here is CASSPGRTSYEQYF. In DNA, the CDR3 is TGTGCCAGCTCTCCTGGACGGACCTCCTACGAGCAGTACTTC.

The CDR3 is CASSSNEKLFF. In DNA, the CDR3 is TGTGCCAGCAGTTCTAATGAAAAACTGTTTTTT. V is TRBV12-3 or TRBV12-4 and J is TRBJ1-4, with unresolved D. Deletions cut 4 bases from V and 3 bases from J, with 0 bases between. The CDR3 runs to 11 residues.

The chain recombines TRBV20-1 with TRBJ2-7; possibly TRBD1 or TRBD2 for D (5 bases each). Germline V CDR1 and CDR2: DFQATT, SNEGSKA (reference sequence). Trimming pared 3 bases from V and 2 bases from J, leaving 11 bases between. The CDR3 consists of 13 residues. The CDR3 bases are TGCAGTGCTAGTGGGGGAGCTACCTACGAGCAGTACTTC. Translated: CSASGGATYEQYF.

The chain recombines TRBV6-2 or TRBV6-3 with TRBJ1-4; TRBD1 aligns across 7 bases. J gave up 7 bases and V 5 bases, and 7 bases lay outside the gene matches. Germline assignment: CDR1 MNHEY and CDR2 SVGEGT. The CDR3 contains 14 residues. The CDR3 DNA reads TGTGCCAGCAGTACAGGGGATGACGGTGAAAAACTGTTTTTT. Translation gives CASSTGDDGEKLFF.

This sequence joins TRBV28 and TRBJ2-7; 13 bases are shared with TRBD2. Losses at the gene ends were 4 bases for V and 2 bases for J; bases not matched to a gene: 17. The CDR3 has 20 residues. CDR1 and CDR2 (germline): MDHEN, SYDVKM. DNA of the CDR3: TGTGCCAGCAGTTCCTGGGAAAGGACTAGCGGGAGAAAAAACACCTACGAGCAGTACTTC. Its protein product is CASSSWERTSGRKNTYEQYF.

The chain carries TRBV18 and TRBJ2-3; D may be TRBD1 (5 bases). CDR1 KGHSH and CDR2 LQKENI come from the germline V gene. This CDR3 region has 15 residues. V lost 3 bases, J lost 0 bases, and 10 bases lay in between. The CDR3 here is CASSPGRASTDTQYF. CDR3 nucleotide sequence: TGTGCCAGCTCACCGGGGCGCGCCAGCACAGATACGCAGTATTTT.

The rearrangement uses TRBV3-1 (or the pseudogene TRBV3-2) and TRBJ1-1, with a tentative D call TRBD1 (5 bases). The CDR3 has 14 residues. In germline, CDR1 is LGHDT, CDR2 YNNKEL (reference sequence). V was cut by 6 bases and J by 2 bases, with 13 bases left in between. The CDR3 nucleotides are TGTGCCAGCAGAGCGGGACTCCTAAACACTGAAGCTTTCTTT. Translating gives CASRAGLLNTEAFF.

This clone was detected only once. The V and J genes are TRBV9 and TRBJ2-2; weak D call: TRBD2 (5 bases). CDR3 length: 15 residues. Germline V gene lookup returns CDR1 SGDLS and CDR2 YYNGEE. V gave up 0 bases and J gave up 3 bases, with 9 bases separating them. This CDR3 is CASSVVVEDTGELFF. The CDR3 DNA reads as TGTGCCAGCAGCGTAGTTGTGGAGGACACCGGGGAGCTGTTTTTT.

The chain links TRBV21-1 to TRBJ1-4. TRBV21-1 is classified as a pseudogene. The CDR3 sequence is 16 residues long. CDR3 protein: CASSSLGGARVEKLFF. CDR3 nucleotides: TGTGCCAGCAGCAGCTTAGGCGGGGCGCGGGTTGAAAAACTGTTTTTT.